This record covers a single T cell receptor beta chain. Its target is not known. Compared with germline, one end of the junction differs, possibly owing to a read error. Germline-derived CDR1 and CDR2 are SGHTA and FQGTGA. CDR3 length: 15 amino acids. The data originate from a study of tumor and adjacent non-tumor tissue in lung cancer. General observations from the study: In normal lung, the top 100 clones were significantly more dominant than in tumor.

A modified ARM-PCR protocol with three rounds of nested PCR amplified TCRbeta. TCRdb analysed the multiplex PCR reads with MiXCR anew, one entry per CDR3 protein. The sample carries more than 75,000 distinct CDR3 sequences, less than 85% recorded once. The template was RNA from unsorted bulk tissue. The normal lung tissue was taken more than 3 cm from the tumor edge. Sequenced: distant non-tumor lung tissue. The genes are TRBV7-3 and TRBJ2-2; the match to TRBD1 covers 7 bases. The source is a man aged 60-69 years with small cell lung cancer. The DNA for the CDR3 is TGTGCCAGCAGTCGCGACAGGGACAACACCTGGGAGCTGTTTTTT. This gives the protein CASSRDRDNTWELFF.